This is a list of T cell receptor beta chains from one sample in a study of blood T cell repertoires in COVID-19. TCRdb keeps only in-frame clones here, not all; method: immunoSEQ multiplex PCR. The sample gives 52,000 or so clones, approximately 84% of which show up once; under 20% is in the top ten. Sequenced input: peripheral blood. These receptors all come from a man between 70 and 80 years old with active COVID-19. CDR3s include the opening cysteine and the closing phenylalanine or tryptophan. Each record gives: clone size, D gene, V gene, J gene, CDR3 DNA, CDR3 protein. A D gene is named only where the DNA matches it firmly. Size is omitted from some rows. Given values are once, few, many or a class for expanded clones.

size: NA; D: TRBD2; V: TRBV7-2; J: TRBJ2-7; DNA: TGTGCCAGCAGTCTCCAGGCTAGCGGCAACCCCTACGAGCAGTACTTC; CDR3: CASSLQASGNPYEQYF
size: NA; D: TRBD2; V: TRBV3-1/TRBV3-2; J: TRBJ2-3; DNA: TGTGCCAGCAGCCAAGATGTAAGGGCTAGCGGAACCGGCACAGATACGCAGTATTTT; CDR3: CASSQDVRASGTGTDTQYF
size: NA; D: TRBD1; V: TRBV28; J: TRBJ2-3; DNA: TGTGCCAGCAGACCACCGACAGGGGGGACAGATACGCAGTATTTT; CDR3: CASRPPTGGTDTQYF
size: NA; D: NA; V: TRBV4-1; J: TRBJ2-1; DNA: TGCGCCAGCAGCCAAGTGGGGGGAGTCTACAATGAGCAGTTCTTC; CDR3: CASSQVGGVYNEQFF
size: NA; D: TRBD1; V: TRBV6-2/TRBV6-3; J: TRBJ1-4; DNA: TGTGCCAGCAGTCCCGGACGGTTCAGGGGGGAAAAACTGTTTTTT; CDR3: CASSPGRFRGEKLFF
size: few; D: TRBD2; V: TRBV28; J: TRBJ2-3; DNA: TGTGCCAGCAGTTCGGGACTAGCGGGAGGATCAGATACGCAGTATTTT; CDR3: CASSSGLAGGSDTQYF
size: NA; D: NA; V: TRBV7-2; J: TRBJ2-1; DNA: TGTGCCAGCAGCCCCCTAGGGAGTACCAATGAGCAGTTCTTC; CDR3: CASSPLGSTNEQFF
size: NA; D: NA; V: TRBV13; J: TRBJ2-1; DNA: TGTGCCAGCAGCTTAGGCGGGAGCAATGAGCAGTTCTTC; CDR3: CASSLGGSNEQFF
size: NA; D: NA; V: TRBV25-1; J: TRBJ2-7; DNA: TGTGCCAGCAGTGAATCGGAGTGGTCCACAGGAGAGCAGTACTTC; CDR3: CASSESEWSTGEQYF
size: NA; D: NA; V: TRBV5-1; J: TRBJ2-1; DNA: TGCGCCAGCAGCTTGAGAGTACGGAGCTCCTACAATGAGCAGTTCTTC; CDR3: CASSLRVRSSYNEQFF
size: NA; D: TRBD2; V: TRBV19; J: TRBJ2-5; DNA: TGTGCCAGTAGTAGGGGGGGGAATAGAGTGGAGACCCAGTACTTC; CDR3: CASSRGGNRVETQYF
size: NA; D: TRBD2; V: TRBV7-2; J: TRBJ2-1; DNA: TGTGCCAGCAGCCCGGGACTAGGGGGCTACAATGAGCAGTTCTTC; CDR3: CASSPGLGGYNEQFF
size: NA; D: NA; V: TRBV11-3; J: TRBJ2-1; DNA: TGTGCCAGCAGCTTTACCTCCCGGGGCGGCAGGGGTGAGCAGTTCTTC; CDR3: CASSFTSRGGRGEQFF
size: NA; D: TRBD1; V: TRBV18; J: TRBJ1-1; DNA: TGTGCCAGCTCACCGGTCTCAGGGGGGTCTGAAGCTTTCTTT; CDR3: CASSPVSGGSEAFF
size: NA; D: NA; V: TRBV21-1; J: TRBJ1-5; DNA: TGTGCCAGCCTGTCTCTCCACCAGGGGCGTCAGCCCCAGCATTTT; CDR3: CASLSLHQGRQPQHF
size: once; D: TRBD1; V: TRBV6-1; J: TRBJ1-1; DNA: TGTGCCAGCAGTGAACAGGGGGCGGGAACTGAAGCTTTCTTT; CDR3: CASSEQGAGTEAFF
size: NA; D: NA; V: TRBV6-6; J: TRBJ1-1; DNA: TGTGCCAGCACTAACGGGGGGCGCGTCGACACTGAAGCTTTCTTT; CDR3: CASTNGGRVDTEAFF
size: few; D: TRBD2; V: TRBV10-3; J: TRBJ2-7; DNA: TGTGCCATCAGTGAGTCGCTAGCGGGACCTACCTCCTACGAGCAGTACTTC; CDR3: CAISESLAGPTSYEQYF
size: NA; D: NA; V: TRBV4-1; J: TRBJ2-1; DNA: TGCGCCAGCAGCCAAGTCCAGCAATTCGGAGGTGAGCAGTTCTTC; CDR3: CASSQVQQFGGEQFF
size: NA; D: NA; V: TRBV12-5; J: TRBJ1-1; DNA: TGTGCTAGTGGACCGGAGGGGAACACTGAAGCTTTCTTT; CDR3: CASGPEGNTEAFF
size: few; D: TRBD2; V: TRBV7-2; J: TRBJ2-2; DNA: TGTGCCAGCAGCATTCAAAGCGGGAGGGCCGGGGAGCTGTTTTTT; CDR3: CASSIQSGRAGELFF
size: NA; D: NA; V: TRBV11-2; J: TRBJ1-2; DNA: TGTGCCAGCAGCTCGGGACTGAACTATGGCTACACCTTC; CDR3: CASSSGLNYGYTF
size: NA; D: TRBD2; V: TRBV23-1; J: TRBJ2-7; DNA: TGCGCCAGCAGTCAATCGTATAGCGGGAGGGCCGGCGAGCAGTACTTC; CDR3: CASSQSYSGRAGEQYF
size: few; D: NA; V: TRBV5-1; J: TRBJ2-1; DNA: TGCGCCAGCAGCTTGGGACAACCTGAGCAGTTCTTC; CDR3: CASSLGQPEQFF
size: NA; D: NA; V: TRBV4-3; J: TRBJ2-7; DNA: TGCGCCAGCAGCCTACATCCCCAAAGCTCCTACGAGCAGTACTTC; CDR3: CASSLHPQSSYEQYF
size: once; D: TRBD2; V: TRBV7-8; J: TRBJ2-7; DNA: TGTGCCAGCAGCCCGACTAGCGGGAGTCAGTACGAGCAGTACTTC; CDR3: CASSPTSGSQYEQYF
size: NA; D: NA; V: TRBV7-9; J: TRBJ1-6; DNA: TGTGCCAGCAGCGAGGGTATGACCTATAATTCACCCCTCCACTTT; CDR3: CASSEGMTYNSPLHF
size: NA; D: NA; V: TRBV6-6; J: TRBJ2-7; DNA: TGTGCCAGCACCCCCGACGGAGGGAGATCCGAGCAGTACTTC; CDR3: CASTPDGGRSEQYF
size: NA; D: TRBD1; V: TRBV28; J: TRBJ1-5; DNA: TGTGCCAGCAGTTCAGGGGGCGTTGGTCAGCCCCAGCATTTT; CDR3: CASSSGGVGQPQHF
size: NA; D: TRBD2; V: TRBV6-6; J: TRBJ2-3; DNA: TGTGCCAGCACCAAGGGCACTAGCGGCACAGATACGCAGTATTTT; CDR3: CASTKGTSGTDTQYF
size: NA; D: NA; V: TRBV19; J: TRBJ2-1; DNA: TGTGCCAGTAGTTCGCGACAGAGCTCCTACAATGAGCAGTTCTTC; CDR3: CASSSRQSSYNEQFF
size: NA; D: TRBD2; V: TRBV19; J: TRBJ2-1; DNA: TGTGCCAGTAGTATAGGAGCGGGACGTGGGGATGAGCAGTTCTTC; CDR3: CASSIGAGRGDEQFF
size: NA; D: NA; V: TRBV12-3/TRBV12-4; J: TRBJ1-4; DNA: TGTGCCAGCAGCCCCCAGGGCCCTGAGAGACTGTTTTTT; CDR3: CASSPQGPERLFF
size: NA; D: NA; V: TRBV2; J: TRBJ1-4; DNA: TGTGCCAGCAGCGACTACCCCGAACTAGGGTTTTTT; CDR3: CASSDYPELGFF
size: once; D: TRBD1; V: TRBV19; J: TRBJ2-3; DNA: TGTGCCAGTAGGCAAGCAGGGGGAGATACGCAGTATTTT; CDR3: CASRQAGGDTQYF
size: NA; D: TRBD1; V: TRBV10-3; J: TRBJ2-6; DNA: TGTGCCATCAGTCCGACGCCGACAGGGAGTGCTGGGGCCAACGTCCTGACTTTC; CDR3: CAISPTPTGSAGANVLTF
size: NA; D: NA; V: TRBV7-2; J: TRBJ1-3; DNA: TGTGCCAGCAGCTTAGTCGGGGGGAGTGGAAACACCATATATTTT; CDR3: CASSLVGGSGNTIYF
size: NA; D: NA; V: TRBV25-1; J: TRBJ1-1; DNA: TGTGCCAGCAGTGAACCTGGGAGCACTGAAGCTTTCTTT; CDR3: CASSEPGSTEAFF
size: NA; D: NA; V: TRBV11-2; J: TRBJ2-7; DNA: TGTGCCAGCAGCCGCAGCGCGGTTTACGAGCAGTACTTC; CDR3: CASSRSAVYEQYF
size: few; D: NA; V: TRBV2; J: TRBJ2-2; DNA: TGTGCCAGCAAGGGCGGGACGAACACCGGGGAGCTGTTTTTT; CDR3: CASKGGTNTGELFF
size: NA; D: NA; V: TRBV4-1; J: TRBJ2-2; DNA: TGCGCCAGCAGCCAAGGTTCTAACACCGGGGAGCTGTTTTTT; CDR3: CASSQGSNTGELFF
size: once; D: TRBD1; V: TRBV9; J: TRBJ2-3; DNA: TGTGCCAGCAGCGTAGGAGTGACAGGGGGTGCAGATACGCAGTATTTT; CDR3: CASSVGVTGGADTQYF
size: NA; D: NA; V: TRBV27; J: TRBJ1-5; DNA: TGTGCCAGCAGTTTATCGGCAGGGGTTCAGCCCCAGCATTTT; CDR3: CASSLSAGVQPQHF
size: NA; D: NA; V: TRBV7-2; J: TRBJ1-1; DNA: TGTGCCAGCCGGGACTTCGGGGGCACTGAAGCTTTCTTT; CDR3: CASRDFGGTEAFF
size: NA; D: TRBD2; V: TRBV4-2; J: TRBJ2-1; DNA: TGTGCCAGCAGCCAAGAGGAGACTAGCGGGGCCTACAATGAGCAGTTCTTC; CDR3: CASSQEETSGAYNEQFF
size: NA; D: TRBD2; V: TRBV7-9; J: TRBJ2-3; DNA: TGTGCCAGCAGCGTCTTAGCGGGGTCGACAGATACGCAGTATTTT; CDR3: CASSVLAGSTDTQYF
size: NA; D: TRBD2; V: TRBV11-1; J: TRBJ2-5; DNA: TGTGCCAGCAGCTTAGGATTTTCGCGGGAGGGAGAGACCCAGTACTTC; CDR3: CASSLGFSREGETQYF
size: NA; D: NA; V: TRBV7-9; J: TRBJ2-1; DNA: TGTGCCAGCAGCTTAGGTGTGGGGCTAGCGACGGAGCAGTTCTTC; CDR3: CASSLGVGLATEQFF
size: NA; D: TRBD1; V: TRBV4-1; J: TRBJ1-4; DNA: TGCGCCAGCAGCCACCAGGGGGCAACTAATGAAAAACTGTTTTTT; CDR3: CASSHQGATNEKLFF
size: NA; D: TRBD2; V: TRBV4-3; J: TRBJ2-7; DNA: TGCGCCAGCAGCCACTCAACCTTACTAGCGGGGCGGTCCTACGAGCAGTACTTC; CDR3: CASSHSTLLAGRSYEQYF
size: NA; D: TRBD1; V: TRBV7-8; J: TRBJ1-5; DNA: TGTGCCAGCAGCCAGACGGGGACAGGGGGAAGAATAGTCCATCAGCCCCAGCATTTT; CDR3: CASSQTGTGGRIVHQPQHF